A selection of T cell receptor beta chains follows, all from one sample in a study of CD8+ T cells in alopecia areata. Here immunoSEQ multiplex PCR was the method, and the copy in TCRdb shows in-frame clones only, minus some. The data hold over 250,000 clones, with roughly 63% observed a single time. The material sequenced was CD4+ T cells sorted from blood, taken at roughly week 53, from a patient treated with tofacitinib. These receptor sequences come from a human donor with alopecia areata. CDR3s include the opening cysteine and the closing phenylalanine or tryptophan. D genes are given only for firm matches. Where a row states a size, it is once, few, many or the class of an expanded clone; other rows omit it.

D gene,V gene,clone size,J gene,CDR3 protein,CDR3 DNA
TRBD2,TRBV27,NA,TRBJ2-3,CASSGDSGGSTDTQYF,TGTGCCAGCAGTGGGGATAGCGGGGGGAGCACAGATACGCAGTATTTT
NA,TRBV27,once,TRBJ1-1,CASSLNPDSFEAFF,TGTGCCAGCAGCCTAAATCCGGACAGCTTTGAAGCTTTCTTT
NA,TRBV30,NA,TRBJ1-6,CALEKGGNNSPLHF,TGTGCCTTGGAAAAAGGGGGTAATAATTCACCCCTCCACTTT
NA,TRBV2,NA,TRBJ1-6,CASTWGGINSPLHF,TGTGCCAGCACTTGGGGAGGAATTAATTCACCCCTCCACTTT
TRBD2,TRBV13,NA,TRBJ2-7,CASSRGLAFSYEQYF,TGTGCCAGCAGCCGGGGACTAGCGTTCTCCTACGAGCAGTACTTC
NA,TRBV6-5,NA,TRBJ2-4,CATQRAMTHIQYF,TGTGCCACTCAGAGGGCGATGACACACATTCAGTACTTC
NA,TRBV30,NA,TRBJ2-1,CAWSPTLDSNEQFF,TGTGCCTGGAGTCCTACACTAGATTCGAATGAGCAGTTCTTC
NA,TRBV30,NA,TRBJ2-7,CAWSVRGGLSYEQYF,TGTGCCTGGAGTGTACGAGGAGGTCTCTCCTACGAGCAGTACTTC
NA,TRBV9,NA,TRBJ2-7,CASSPGARGYEQYF,TGTGCCAGCAGCCCCGGGGCTAGAGGCTACGAGCAGTACTTC
NA,TRBV30,NA,TRBJ2-5,CAWRRVPWGETQYF,TGTGCCTGGAGAAGGGTCCCCTGGGGAGAGACCCAGTACTTC
TRBD1,TRBV6-5,NA,TRBJ2-3,CASSVRQGRGNTQYF,TGTGCCAGCAGCGTTCGACAGGGGCGAGGGAATACGCAGTATTTT
NA,TRBV10-3,NA,TRBJ2-5,CAISRGMQETQYF,TGTGCCATCAGCCGGGGTATGCAAGAGACCCAGTACTTC
NA,TRBV7-6,NA,TRBJ2-5,CASSPWGAEETQYF,TGTGCCAGCAGCCCATGGGGGGCTGAGGAGACCCAGTACTTC
NA,TRBV15,NA,TRBJ1-1,CAADGANTEAFF,TGTGCCGCTGACGGGGCGAACACTGAAGCTTTCTTT
TRBD1,TRBV7-9,few,TRBJ1-5,CASSTTGRNQPQHF,TGTGCCAGCAGCACGACAGGGCGCAATCAGCCCCAGCATTTT
NA,TRBV27,once,TRBJ2-1,CASSSRVNEQFF,TGTGCCAGCAGCTCCAGGGTCAATGAGCAGTTCTTC
NA,TRBV13,NA,TRBJ1-1,CASSLGGIRAFF,TGTGCCAGCAGCTTAGGGGGGATTCGAGCTTTCTTT
NA,TRBV7-3,NA,TRBJ2-3,CASSLIGQTDTQYF,TGTGCCAGCAGCTTAATAGGACAGACAGATACGCAGTATTTT
NA,TRBV11-2,NA,TRBJ2-1,CASSVAWGANEQFF,TGTGCCAGCAGCGTCGCCTGGGGTGCCAATGAGCAGTTCTTC
NA,TRBV30,few,TRBJ1-5,CAWSAGGLQPQHF,TGTGCCTGGAGTGCCGGGGGTCTTCAGCCCCAGCATTTT
NA,TRBV27,NA,TRBJ1-6,CASSLRMNSPLHF,TGTGCCAGCAGTTTGAGGATGAATTCACCCCTCCACTTT
TRBD1,TRBV6-6,few,TRBJ1-1,CAYRGYGNTEAFF,TGTGCATACAGGGGATATGGGAACACTGAAGCTTTCTTT
TRBD2,TRBV5-1,NA,TRBJ2-3,CASSLVAGGPRHTQYF,TGCGCCAGCAGCTTGGTGGCGGGGGGGCCTCGTCATACGCAGTATTTT
TRBD1,TRBV15,NA,TRBJ2-1,CATSSRTGDSLF,TGTGCCACCAGCAGTAGGACAGGGGATTCTCTCTTC
TRBD2,TRBV9,NA,TRBJ2-2,CASSVAGGILPGELFF,TGTGCCAGCAGCGTAGCGGGGGGGATCTTACCCGGGGAGCTGTTTTTT
TRBD1,TRBV19,NA,TRBJ1-4,CASSMKGRGNEKLFF,TGTGCCAGTAGTATGAAGGGCAGGGGGAATGAAAAACTGTTTTTT
NA,TRBV15,NA,TRBJ1-1,CATSRDLNTEAFF,TGTGCCACCAGCAGAGATCTCAACACTGAAGCTTTCTTT
NA,TRBV29-1,few,TRBJ1-3,CSVSSAGYRYF,TGCAGCGTCTCATCCGCAGGGTATCGATATTTT
NA,TRBV5-4,NA,TRBJ2-3,CASSLDGTDTQYF,TGTGCCAGCAGCTTGGATGGCACAGATACGCAGTATTTT
NA,TRBV30,few,TRBJ2-7,CAWSSGSYEQYF,TGTGCCTGGAGCTCCGGCAGCTACGAGCAGTACTTC
NA,TRBV6-6,NA,TRBJ1-2,CASNSGQSYGYTF,TGTGCCAGCAACTCTGGACAGAGCTATGGCTACACCTTC
NA,TRBV6-6,few,TRBJ2-5,CASSYGSRGTETQYF,TGTGCCAGCAGTTACGGTAGCAGGGGAACAGAGACCCAGTACTTC
TRBD1,TRBV10-3,NA,TRBJ2-1,CAISPGQGDEQFF,TGTGCCATCAGCCCGGGACAGGGGGATGAGCAGTTCTTC
TRBD1,TRBV30,NA,TRBJ2-5,CAWSAGTGSRETQYF,TGTGCCTGGAGTGCCGGGACAGGGTCGCGAGAGACCCAGTACTTC
NA,TRBV25-1,NA,TRBJ2-3,CASSESLGPDTQYF,TGTGCCAGCAGTGAATCCCTCGGACCAGATACGCAGTATTTT
TRBD2,TRBV2,few,TRBJ2-5,CASSEERGGETQYF,TGTGCCAGCAGTGAAGAGCGGGGGGGAGAGACCCAGTACTTC
NA,TRBV11-2,once,TRBJ2-7,CASTLGRGVSYEQYF,TGTGCCAGCACCTTGGGTCGAGGGGTCTCCTACGAGCAGTACTTC
NA,TRBV25-1,NA,TRBJ2-2,CASSGQDGTGELFF,TGTGCCAGCAGTGGACAGGACGGAACCGGGGAGCTGTTTTTT
NA,TRBV5-1,NA,TRBJ1-1,CASSLVLQGTNTEAFF,TGCGCCAGCAGCTTGGTTTTACAGGGAACCAACACTGAAGCTTTCTTT
NA,TRBV25-1,NA,TRBJ2-7,CASSERAGTYEQYF,TGTGCCAGCAGTGAACGGGCAGGGACCTACGAGCAGTACTTC
NA,TRBV2,NA,TRBJ1-2,CASSDVGKQAGYTF,TGTGCCAGCAGTGACGTTGGCAAACAAGCCGGCTACACCTTC
NA,TRBV2,few,TRBJ2-3,CASMGSFTDTQYF,TGTGCCAGCATGGGCAGCTTCACAGATACGCAGTATTTT
NA,TRBV18,NA,TRBJ2-2,CASSPRTGELFF,TGTGCCAGCTCACCTCGCACCGGGGAGCTGTTTTTT
NA,TRBV10-1,few,TRBJ2-3,CASNAGTQYF,TGCGCCAGCAACGCGGGTACGCAGTATTTT
TRBD2,TRBV7-2,NA,TRBJ2-7,CASSPGRGFGYEQYF,TGTGCCAGCAGCCCCGGGAGGGGGTTTGGCTACGAGCAGTACTTC
NA,TRBV29-1,NA,TRBJ1-5,CSDRNRAVRLYQPQHF,TGCAGCGATCGTAACAGGGCCGTCCGGCTTTATCAGCCCCAGCATTTT
NA,TRBV2,NA,TRBJ2-1,CASSAGRGDYNEQFF,TGTGCCAGCAGTGCGGGCAGGGGCGACTACAATGAGCAGTTCTTC
NA,TRBV9,once,TRBJ1-2,CASSAALSYGYTF,TGTGCCAGCAGCGCGGCCCTCTCCTATGGCTACACCTTC
NA,TRBV9,NA,TRBJ1-1,CASSETQGGTEAFF,TGTGCCAGCAGCGAAACACAGGGCGGAACTGAAGCTTTCTTT
NA,TRBV9,NA,TRBJ1-6,CASSVEIGAESPLHF,TGTGCCAGCAGCGTAGAGATCGGCGCCGAGTCACCCCTCCACTTT
NA,TRBV10-3,NA,TRBJ2-3,CAIGGPGGTDTQYF,TGTGCCATCGGAGGGCCAGGGGGCACAGATACGCAGTATTTT
TRBD1,TRBV29-1,NA,TRBJ2-1,CSVMDRGLYNEQFF,TGCAGCGTGATGGACAGGGGGCTCTACAATGAGCAGTTCTTC
NA,TRBV30,NA,TRBJ2-7,CAGGGSYEQYF,TGTGCGGGGGGTGGTTCCTACGAGCAGTACTTC
NA,TRBV7-9,NA,TRBJ2-3,CASSLGGAHTDTQYF,TGTGCCAGCAGCTTAGGCGGGGCCCACACAGATACGCAGTATTTT
NA,TRBV30,NA,TRBJ2-3,CAWSVIMGDTQYF,TGTGCCTGGAGTGTGATAATGGGAGATACGCAGTATTTT